This TCR beta chain comes out of a study of CD8 T cells in Susac syndrome. This clonotype appeared a few times. CDR1 and CDR2 from the germline V gene are MNHEY and SVGAGI. This CDR3 is 12 amino acids long. V lost 8 bases and J 4 bases, leaving 11 bases between the germline ends. The authors reverse transcribed roughly 0.5 to 1 ug RNA with random hexamers. TCRdb reprocessed the immunoSEQ multiplex PCR reads with MiXCR, giving one entry per CDR3 protein. The sample lists 200,000 or so distinct CDR3 sequences; nearly 97% were seen once. The sequence was collected from a human donor with Susac syndrome. J is TRBJ1-2 and V is TRBV6-5; perhaps TRBD1 as D (6 bases). Material for sequencing was CD4+ T cells from PBMCs. Written as DNA, the CDR3 is TGTGCCAGCCGAAGGGGGGGCTATGGCTACACCTTC. This codes for CASRRGGYGYTF.